These T cell receptor beta chains were read from a single sample in a study of cytotoxic CD8 clonotypes in ibrutinib-treated CLL. TCRdb's table, derived via immunoSEQ multiplex PCR, lists solely in-frame clones and lacks some. The sample gives under 75,000 clones, approximately 75% of which show up once; about 45% is in the top ten. The sequencing here drew on PBMCs, taken after 12 months of ibrutinib treatment. Receptors were obtained from a human donor with chronic lymphocytic leukemia. CDR3s include the opening cysteine and the closing phenylalanine or tryptophan. D genes are given only for firm matches.

CASSIVPASNQPQHF	-	TRBV19	TRBJ1-5
CASSWGLAARTDTQYF	TRBD2	TRBV2	TRBJ2-3
CASSSTSAEQYF	TRBD2	TRBV5-4	TRBJ2-7
CAWRGHRVPGTEAFF	-	TRBV30	TRBJ1-1
CASSQDPRGADTQYF	-	TRBV4-3	TRBJ2-3
CASSLGVGTEAFF	-	TRBV7-9	TRBJ1-1
CASSRQGYGYTF	TRBD1	TRBV6-5	TRBJ1-2
CASSVLDSSPVGYGYTF	-	TRBV9	TRBJ1-2
CASSHFYEEQNQPQHF	-	TRBV7-3	TRBJ1-5
CASSQGSRERDEQYF	-	TRBV4-2	TRBJ2-7
CASSPGTGGATTGELFF	TRBD1	TRBV5-1	TRBJ2-2
CAWKSIEASGRSDTQYF	TRBD2	TRBV30	TRBJ2-3
CAWSPWTSDHEQYF	TRBD2	TRBV30	TRBJ2-7
CASSLVAGYEQYF	-	TRBV5-1	TRBJ2-7
CASSLQLSGSTDTQYF	TRBD2	TRBV5-4	TRBJ2-3
CASSSRGGYQPQHF	-	TRBV28	TRBJ1-5
CASSSRLAVHNEQFF	TRBD2	TRBV5-6	TRBJ2-1
CASSTGFGYTF	-	TRBV6-1	TRBJ1-2
CAINSAGVVYIQYF	TRBD2	TRBV10-3	TRBJ2-4
CASSGQENYGYTF	-	TRBV2	TRBJ1-2
CASSFQGTGTEAFF	TRBD1	TRBV5-6	TRBJ1-1
CASSLELVWGANTGELFF	-	TRBV5-1	TRBJ2-2
CASSLTLAGVGRQFF	TRBD2	TRBV7-2	TRBJ2-1
CASSRDPVEDEQYF	-	TRBV5-1	TRBJ2-7
CATSRENTGGRNQPQHF	-	TRBV15	TRBJ1-5
CASSPLAGGNTGELFF	TRBD2	TRBV7-6	TRBJ2-2
CATYGLAGASSSYEQYF	TRBD2	TRBV7-9	TRBJ2-7
CASSSTYVAGELFF	-	TRBV7-8	TRBJ2-2
CASSPSTGELFF	-	TRBV7-1	TRBJ2-2
CASSGGVLKNIQYF	-	TRBV5-6	TRBJ2-4
CASRMSGGTDTQYF	-	TRBV5-1	TRBJ2-3
CSVGTGGSETQYF	TRBD1	TRBV29-1	TRBJ2-5
CASSLEVGRAYEQYF	TRBD2	TRBV5-6	TRBJ2-7
CASSQRESEDTQYF	TRBD2	TRBV19	TRBJ2-3
CASSLVLGPVAQYF	-	TRBV11-2	TRBJ2-5
CASSWGLAATGELFF	TRBD2	TRBV11-2	TRBJ2-2
CASSQDPGTSTYNEQFF	TRBD2	TRBV4-1	TRBJ2-1
CASSGIAGGRITDTQYF	-	TRBV12-1	TRBJ2-3
CASSWDRNTDTQYF	TRBD1	TRBV6-5	TRBJ2-3
CASSQQGKQPQHF	TRBD1	TRBV6-5	TRBJ1-5
CASSPSGATDTQYF	-	TRBV7-9	TRBJ2-3
CASSLLSSGANEQFF	TRBD2	TRBV5-1	TRBJ2-1
CASSHLGADYPYEQYF	-	TRBV7-9	TRBJ2-7
CASSLARPTYEQYF	-	TRBV7-9	TRBJ2-7
CASSLIGGRDEQFF	-	TRBV5-4	TRBJ2-1
CASSLDTATSGSYF	TRBD2	TRBV28	TRBJ2-7
CASSGGRATDTQYF	TRBD2	TRBV5-6	TRBJ2-3